These 31 T cell receptor beta chains came from one sample sequenced in a study of blood T cell repertoires in COVID-19. Sequencing used immunoSEQ multiplex PCR; TCRdb keeps in-frame clones, though not all of them. In the table there are some 99,000 clones, around 89% of which are singletons. Input material: peripheral blood. These TCRs come from a human donor in a cohort sampled during active COVID-19.

This clone appeared a few times. The chain recombines TRBV6-6 with TRBJ1-3; D gene ambiguous. The CDR3 totals 15 residues. V shed 6 bases and J shed 7 bases, with 19 bases lying between them. The V gene's germline CDR1 is MNHNY and CDR2 SVGAGI (reference sequence). CDR3 nucleotide sequence: TGTGCCAGCAGCTTCTATGCCGATGGAGGGAACACCATATATTTT. It codes for CASSFYADGGNTIYF.

CDR3 loop: CASSPAVLGNQPQHF. CDR3 in DNA: TGTGCCAGCTCACCGGCAGTCCTAGGCAATCAGCCCCAGCATTTT. The chain joins TRBV18 to TRBJ1-5, with D uncertain. The germline V and J ends were trimmed by 3 bases and 2 bases, with 11 bases remaining between them. From germline, CDR1 is KGHSH and CDR2 LQKENI. This CDR3 has 15 amino acids.

The chain combines TRBV29-1 with TRBJ2-1; 7 bases line up with TRBD1. The V and J ends lost 5 bases and 5 bases, in that order; junction bases with no gene match: 12. The CDR3 loop spans 15 amino acids. CDR1 and CDR2 from the germline V gene are SQVTM and ANQGSEA. The CDR3 is CSVTNPGTVNNEQFF. The DNA of the CDR3 is TGCAGCGTTACAAATCCCGGGACAGTAAACAATGAGCAGTTCTTC.

The chain couples TRBV2 to TRBJ2-3, with 8 bases fitting TRBD2. The V gene's germline CDR1 is SNHLY and CDR2 FYNNEI. V lost 1 base to trimming and J lost 6 bases; unmatched junction nucleotides: 6. CDR3 size: 15 residues. CDR3 in DNA: TGTGCCAGCAGTGAAGAAGGCGGGGGGTTGGATACGCAGTATTTT. Residues: CASSEEGGGLDTQYF.

This clone was seen only once. This chain's CDR3 is CASSFKTVMNTEAFF. The CDR3 DNA reads TGTGCCAGCAGCTTCAAGACAGTAATGAACACTGAAGCTTTCTTT. V and J are TRBV7-9 and TRBJ1-1; weak D call: TRBD1 (5 bases). Trimming took 3 bases from V and 0 from J, leaving 11 bases between them. Germline CDR1 is SEHNR and CDR2 is FQNEAQ (reference sequence). The CDR3 covers 15 residues.

The CDR3 reads CASSLREGDTEAFF. The CDR3 DNA is TGTGCCAGCTCACTAAGGGAGGGTGACACTGAAGCTTTCTTT. This chain joins TRBV18 and TRBJ1-1; D ambiguous. The V and J ends lost 4 bases and 3 bases respectively, with 12 bases between them. This CDR3 has 14 residues. Germline CDR1 is KGHSH and CDR2 is LQKENI.

The gene calls are TRBV6-5 and TRBJ1-6; unclear D gene. V lost 7 bases and J lost 3, with 10 bases in between. This CDR3 region has 14 residues. Germline values: CDR1 MNHEY, CDR2 SVGAGI. The CDR3 reads CASTPSRYNSPLHF. DNA for the CDR3: TGTGCCAGCACCCCCTCCCGCTATAATTCACCCCTCCACTTT.

The chain links TRBV4-2 to TRBJ1-2; 7 nucleotides match TRBD1. Germline CDR1 and CDR2: LGHNA and YNFKEQ. The J segment lost 7 bases and the V segment lost 2 bases, leaving 7 bases of the junction unmatched. The CDR3 spans 14 residues. The CDR3 nucleotides read TGTGCCAGCAGCCAAAACACAGGGGTCTTTGGCTACACCTTC. This codes for CASSQNTGVFGYTF.

V and J are TRBV4-1 and TRBJ1-1; unclear D gene. Trimming shortened V by 1 base and J by 1 base, and 10 bases separated the two germline ends. CDR1 is MGHRA and CDR2 is YSYEKL in the germline V gene. The CDR3 runs 15 residues. The CDR3 DNA reads TGCGCCAGCAGCCAAGTAGACATGAGGAACACTGAAGCTTTCTTT. Translating gives CASSQVDMRNTEAFF.

The chain couples TRBV19 to TRBJ1-1, with 9 bases that match TRBD1. Per the germline V gene, CDR1 is LNHDA and CDR2 is SQIVND (reference sequence). The trim removed 1 base at V and 6 bases at J, leaving 3 bases unmatched. There are 14 residues in the CDR3. For the CDR3, the DNA is TGTGCCAGTAGTATAGGGACAGGGGTTCCTGAAGCTTTCTTT. Its translation: CASSIGTGVPEAFF.

Note on this clone: The identical CDR3 is also encoded by other nucleotide sequences in the sample. The chain recombines TRBV5-1 with TRBJ2-5, with TRBD1 matching over 7 bases. The CDR3 contains 14 residues. V lost 4 bases to trimming and J lost 1 base; unmatched junction nucleotides: 4. Germline CDR1 is SGHRS and CDR2 is YFSETQ. CDR3 nucleotides: TGCGCCAGCAGCCTGGGACAGCCCCAAGAGACCCAGTACTTC. This sequence encodes CASSLGQPQETQYF.

This rearrangement joins TRBV27 to TRBJ1-1; a possible D gene is TRBD1 (6 bases). The germline V gene encodes CDR1 MNHEY and CDR2 SMNVEV (reference sequence). Trimming cost V 5 bases and J 5 bases, with 12 bases left between them. CDR3 size: 13 residues. The CDR3 reads CASSPAQGTEAFF. The CDR3 DNA follows: TGTGCCAGCAGTCCAGCACAGGGAACTGAAGCTTTCTTT.

This rearrangement joins TRBV6-6 to TRBJ2-3, with 8 bases lining up with TRBD2. From germline, CDR1 is MNHNY and CDR2 SVGAGI (reference sequence). The junction had 10 bases not matched to a gene; V was cut back by 8 bases and J by 6 bases. The CDR3 loop spans 14 amino acids. The CDR3 nucleotides are TGTGCCAGCTCCCTGCGGGGGGTATCCGATACGCAGTATTTT. Its translation is CASSLRGVSDTQYF.

The chain carries TRBV4-1 and TRBJ1-5; D is undetermined. Trimming took off 0 bases at V and 7 bases at J, with 16 bases between the two ends. Germline assignment: CDR1 MGHRA and CDR2 YSYEKL. The CDR3 is made up of 16 amino acids. The CDR3, as DNA: TGCGCCAGCAGCCAAGATGGCGGGATAGGTAACCAGCCCCAGCATTTT. Translation gives CASSQDGGIGNQPQHF.

The V call is TRBV7-2, the J call TRBJ2-7; 12 bases align to TRBD2. Germline V gene lookup returns CDR1 SGHTA and CDR2 FQGNSA. The CDR3 totals 15 residues. J gave up 6 bases and V 3 bases, and 6 bases lay outside the gene matches. CDR3 protein: CASSLLAGGGSEQYF. DNA for the CDR3: TGTGCCAGCAGCTTGCTAGCGGGAGGGGGATCCGAGCAGTACTTC.

Comment on this clone: In the same sample, other DNA sequences code for this CDR3. The chain links TRBV7-3 to TRBJ1-1, with D maybe TRBD1 (6 bases). The CDR3 has 13 amino acids. V was clipped by 3 bases and J by 1 base, with 6 bases between them. The V gene's germline CDR1 is SGHTA and CDR2 FQGTGA. Here the CDR3 DNA reads TGTGCCAGCAGCTTGGACAGGAACACTGAAGCTTTCTTT. It is translated as CASSLDRNTEAFF.

The chain has TRBV2 and TRBJ2-7; tentatively, D is TRBD1 (6 bases). The CDR3 is made up of 15 amino acids. The germline V gene encodes CDR1 SNHLY and CDR2 FYNNEI. Trimming cost V 1 base and J 1 base, with 11 bases left between them. The CDR3, as DNA: TGTGCCAGCAGTGAAGGACAGGCCTGGTCCTACGAGCAGTACTTC. This encodes CASSEGQAWSYEQYF.

The genes are TRBV2 and TRBJ2-7; TRBD2 agrees at 10 bases. CDR1 is SNHLY, CDR2 FYNNEI, per germline. CDR3 length equals 16 residues. V dropped 3 bases and J dropped 7; count of bases not matched to a gene: 12. For the CDR3, the DNA is TGTGCCAGCAGTGATTCCGGGCTAGCGGGAGTAGGGGAGCAGTACTTC. Encoded protein: CASSDSGLAGVGEQYF.

This clone is a singleton in its sample. The junction departs from germline at one end; a sequencing error may be responsible. The chain links TRBV6-5 to TRBJ2-1; 10 bases map to TRBD1. Germline assignment: CDR1 MNHEY and CDR2 SVGAGI. This CDR3 comprises 15 residues. The CDR3 nucleotides are TGTGCCAGCAGCAAAGGGACAGGGGCAGACAACGAGCAGTTCTTC. This gives the protein CASSKGTGADNEQFF.

V gene TRBV19 combines with J gene TRBJ2-2, with 8 nucleotides matching TRBD1. The germline gives CDR1 LNHDA, CDR2 SQIVND (reference sequence). The J segment lost 6 bases and the V segment lost 6 bases, leaving 3 bases of the junction unmatched. This CDR3 spans 13 amino acids. DNA of the CDR3: TGTGCCAGTAGCTCGGACAGGGCCGGGGAGCTGTTTTTT. The encoded protein is CASSSDRAGELFF.

Written as DNA, the CDR3 is TGTGCCAGCAGCTTAGTGGTGGGGGCCAGCACAGATACGCAGTATTTT. Translating gives CASSLVVGASTDTQYF. The V gene is TRBV7-6, the J gene TRBJ2-3, with TRBD1 as a possible D gene (6 bases). The V end lost 1 base, the J end lost 0 bases, and 11 bases lay between the germline ends. CDR3 length equals 16 residues. The germline V gene encodes CDR1 SGHVS and CDR2 FNYEAQ. The whole variable domain, remainder taken from reference TRBV7-6 and TRBJ2-3, is GAGVSQSPRYKVTKRGQDVALRCDPISGHVSLYWYRQALGQGPEFLTYFNYEAQQDKSGLPNDRFSAERPEGSISTLTIQRTEQRDSAMYRCASSLVVGASTDTQYFGPGTRLTVL.

The chain links TRBV18 to TRBJ2-5; 7 bases agree with TRBD1. The CDR3 sequence is 14 residues long. Unmatched junction bases numbered 6, after V lost 4 bases and J lost 4 bases. CDR1 is KGHSH and CDR2 is LQKENI in the germline V gene. CDR3 coding DNA: TGTGCCAGCTCACAAAAAGACAGGGTAGAGACCCAGTACTTC. It translates to CASSQKDRVETQYF.

The gene calls are TRBV19 and TRBJ2-7; 7 bases agree with TRBD1. After removal of 5 bases from V and 4 bases from J, the junction contained 17 bases not matched to a gene. CDR3 length: 17 residues. Germline CDR1 reads LNHDA; CDR2 reads SQIVND (reference sequence). CDR3 DNA: TGTGCCAGTAGTCTCGGTTGGGTAAACAGGGGTATTTACGAGCAGTACTTC. Amino acid sequence: CASSLGWVNRGIYEQYF.

The genes are TRBV27 and TRBJ2-7, with 11 bases identical to TRBD1. V gave up 5 bases and J gave up 4 bases; unmatched junction bases: 4. The CDR3 spans 14 residues. In germline, CDR1 is MNHEY, CDR2 SMNVEV (reference sequence). CDR3 in DNA: TGTGCCAGCAGTGTGGGACAGGGGGGTTACGAGCAGTACTTC. Encoded protein: CASSVGQGGYEQYF.

CDR3 in DNA: TGTGCCAGCAGCATAGGACCCGGGAAATATGGCTACACCTTC. Translating gives CASSIGPGKYGYTF. The V call is TRBV7-2, the J call TRBJ1-2; D gene unclear. Trimming cost V 5 bases and J 5 bases, with 15 bases left between them. Germline values: CDR1 SGHTA, CDR2 FQGNSA. The CDR3 loop spans 14 amino acids.

This clone was observed a few times. The sample holds other DNA sequences that translate to the same CDR3. The chain employs TRBV11-2 and TRBJ2-2; TRBD2 matches at 7 bases. The V gene end was trimmed by 5 bases and the J gene end by 3 bases; junction bases not matched to a gene: 6. Per the germline V gene, CDR1 is SGHAT and CDR2 is FQNNGV. The CDR3 is 15 amino acids. CDR3 nucleotide sequence: TGTGCCAGCAGCCCTCCAGGGAGGGACACCGGGGAGCTGTTTTTT. It encodes CASSPPGRDTGELFF.

The V call is TRBV7-8, the J call TRBJ1-4; D is uncertain. Germline CDR1 SGHVS, CDR2 FQNEAQ. With 2 bases removed from V and 0 bases from J, the gap between germline ends came to 4 bases. This CDR3 contains 14 residues. CDR3: CASSLSATNEKLFF. In nucleotides, the CDR3 is TGTGCCAGCAGCTTATCTGCAACTAATGAAAAACTGTTTTTT.

The CDR3 sequence: CATSRDRGGGATDTQYF. DNA for the CDR3: TGTGCCACCAGCAGAGATCGGGGCGGGGGGGCGACAGATACGCAGTATTTT. The chain employs TRBV15 and TRBJ2-3; 9 bases fit TRBD2. From germline, CDR1 is LNHNV and CDR2 YYDKDF (reference sequence). V trimming: 0 bases; J trimming: 3 bases; junction bases outside the gene matches: 7. CDR3 length: 17 residues.

This chain joins TRBV7-3 and TRBJ2-2; 8 bases agree with TRBD2. This CDR3 has 17 residues. J lost 0 bases, V lost 5 bases, and 8 bases had no gene match. Germline CDR1 SGHTA, CDR2 FQGTGA. Here the CDR3 DNA reads TGTGCCAGCAGCCGGACTAGCCCCCCTGCGAACACCGGGGAGCTGTTTTTT. Its protein product is CASSRTSPPANTGELFF.

The chain carries TRBV19 and TRBJ2-4; 8 nucleotides align to TRBD1. With 1 base clipped from V and 1 base from J, the junction kept 6 bases outside the gene matches. Per germline, CDR1 LNHDA and CDR2 SQIVND (reference sequence). The CDR3 consists of 17 residues. Written as DNA, the CDR3 is TGTGCCAGTAGTATAGTAGGACAGGGTTGGGCCAAAAACATTCAGTACTTC. Its protein product is CASSIVGQGWAKNIQYF.

The V call is TRBV5-4, the J call TRBJ1-2; D ambiguous. This CDR3 is 15 amino acids long. The germline gives CDR1 SGHNT, CDR2 YYREEE (reference sequence). The germline V and J ends were trimmed by 1 base and 1 base, with 11 bases remaining between them. CDR3 sequence reads: CASSLRERVNYGYTF. Written as DNA, the CDR3 is TGTGCCAGCAGCTTGCGGGAGAGGGTTAACTATGGCTACACCTTC.